The 6 T cell receptor beta chains below all came from one sample that was sequenced in a study of prognosis after radiotherapy for stage I lung cancer. Multiplex PCR, run in two rounds, amplified TCR beta CDR3 from genomic DNA. Individual primers that were specific to each TRBV and TRBJ gene served in first-round PCR. Each CDR3 protein gets one entry after TCRdb re-called the multiplex PCR reads with MiXCR. The table shows around 51,000 distinct CDR3 sequences, with approximately 30% occurring only once. The sequencing here drew on PBMCs, taken before or after stereotactic body radiation therapy (not recorded which). The origin of the receptors is a donor older than 45 with non-small cell lung cancer.

This clonotype was observed a handful of times. A junction boundary mismatches the germline segment, possibly from a read error. The chain links TRBV6-1 to TRBJ2-1, with D perhaps matching TRBD1 (6 bases). Germline values: CDR1 MNHNS, CDR2 SASEGT. This CDR3 contains 13 residues. The CDR3 is CASSRQADNEQLF. The CDR3 nucleotides read TGTGCCAGCAGCCGACAGGCAGATAATGAGCAGCTCTTC.

Turning to this clonotype: An end of the junction differs from the germline gene, which may be a read error. This chain uses TRBV5-1 with TRBJ2-1; TRBD2 aligns across 9 bases. Germline loops: CDR1 SGHRS, CDR2 YFSETQ. This CDR3 contains 17 residues. The CDR3 protein is CASSLGWTSVSNNEQSF. CDR3 coding DNA: TGCGCCAGCAGCTTGGGATGGACTAGCGTGTCTAACAATGAGCAGTCCTTC.

This clonotype has a count of ten or more. This rearrangement joins TRBV20-1 to TRBJ2-3, with 11 nucleotides matching TRBD2. Germline loops: CDR1 DFQATT, CDR2 SNEGSKA (reference sequence). This CDR3 spans 14 amino acids. Trimming removed 6 bases from V and 2 bases from J; junction bases left unmatched: 4. CDR3 in amino acids: CSARLAGNTDTQYF. CDR3 nucleotide sequence: TGCAGTGCCAGACTAGCGGGAAACACAGATACGCAGTATTTT.

In the case of this clonotype: Compared with germline, one end of the junction differs, possibly owing to a read error. The V and J genes are TRBV27 and TRBJ2-2; 8 nucleotides line up with TRBD2. Germline V CDR1 and CDR2: MNHEY, SMNVEV (reference sequence). CDR3 size: 17 residues. The CDR3 here is CASSLETSGRLSGEQFF. For the CDR3, the DNA is TGTGCCAGCAGTTTGGAAACTAGCGGTAGGTTATCCGGGGAGCAGTTTTTT.

This clonotype appeared many times. The rearrangement joins TRBV7-9 to TRBJ2-2, with TRBD1 matching over 8 bases. J gave up 3 bases and V 5 bases, and 8 bases lay outside the gene matches. Germline CDR1 reads SEHNR; CDR2 reads FQNEAQ (reference sequence). The CDR3 has 16 residues. CDR3 nucleotide sequence: TGTGCCAGCAGCCCAAGGGAGACAGGGGACACCGGGGAGCTGTTTTTT. Residues: CASSPRETGDTGELFF.

This clonotype was picked up many times. The chain uses TRBV7-2 and TRBJ2-7, with unresolved D. The CDR3 is 12 residues long. Trimming left V 0 bases short and J 3 bases short, with 3 bases between. Germline CDR1 SGHTA, CDR2 FQGNSA. The CDR3 reads CASSLARYEQYF. The CDR3 coding sequence is TGTGCCAGCAGCTTAGCCCGCTACGAGCAGTACTTC.